The 22 T cell receptor beta chains reported below all come from one sample, sequenced in a study of early T cells in non-severe SARS-CoV-2 infection. TCRdb re-called the 5' RACE reads through MiXCR, storing one row per CDR3 protein. The data hold about 94,000 distinct CDR3 sequences, with less than 15% observed a single time. The sample taken for sequencing was whole blood. These receptors came from an adult who was a healthcare worker with PCR-confirmed SARS-CoV-2 infection or an uninfected control (not recorded which).

The rearrangement links TRBV4-1 to TRBJ1-2; TRBD1 is a possible D gene (5 bases). This CDR3 has 12 residues. Germline V gene lookup returns CDR1 MGHRA and CDR2 YSYEKL. V was cut by 8 bases and J by 7 bases, with 14 bases left in between. The CDR3 spells CASAQGAGGYTF. DNA for the CDR3: TGCGCCAGCGCCCAAGGGGCGGGTGGCTACACCTTC.

The chain has TRBV11-1 and TRBJ1-1; D unclear. The CDR3 consists of 12 residues. With 5 bases removed from V and 3 bases from J, the gap between germline ends came to 7 bases. Germline-derived CDR1 and CDR2 are SGHAT and FQDESV (reference sequence). This chain's CDR3 is CASSREYTEAFF. The CDR3 region has the DNA TGTGCCAGCAGCCGCGAGTACACTGAAGCTTTCTTT.

This clonotype turned up a few times. The rearrangement links TRBV5-1 to TRBJ1-1; D may be TRBD1 (5 bases). The V end was cut by 2 bases, the J end by 6 bases, with 14 bases between. The CDR3 is made up of 14 amino acids. Germline V gene lookup returns CDR1 SGHRS and CDR2 YFSETQ. The CDR3, as DNA: TGCGCCAGCAGCTTCAGGCCCGACAGCCCTGAAGCTTTCTTT. Translation: CASSFRPDSPEAFF.

This clonotype has a count of ten or more. This rearrangement joins TRBV6-6 to TRBJ1-4; D gene ambiguous. With 0 bases removed from V and 4 bases from J, the gap between germline ends came to 9 bases. This CDR3 comprises 15 residues. Germline CDR1 MNHNY, CDR2 SVGAGI (reference sequence). In DNA, the CDR3 is TGTGCCAGCAGTTACTCGCGGAAAGATAATGAAAAACTGTTTTTT. This sequence encodes CASSYSRKDNEKLFF.

This clonotype showed up just a few times. This rearrangement joins TRBV7-9 to TRBJ2-3; D gene ambiguous. The CDR3 spans 13 residues. V lost 2 bases to trimming and J lost 2 bases, with 5 bases between them. CDR1 is SEHNR, CDR2 FQNEAQ, per germline (reference sequence). The DNA for the CDR3 is TGTGCCAGCAGCTTAATGGACACAGATACGCAGTATTTT. Its translation: CASSLMDTDTQYF.

This clonotype was detected ten times or more. This chain joins TRBV7-2 and TRBJ2-3; 14 bases are shared with TRBD2. Trimming cost V 5 bases and J 8 bases; bases outside gene matches: 18. In germline, CDR1 is SGHTA, CDR2 FQGNSA. This CDR3 has 19 amino acids. CDR3 in DNA: TGTGCCAGCAGCCCCAACTTGGGACTAGCGGGGGCCCGCGCGGGTACGCAGTATTTT. It encodes CASSPNLGLAGARAGTQYF.

There are many counts of this clonotype. The chain uses TRBV3-1 and TRBJ1-5; no definite D call. Trimming left V 3 bases short and J 1 base short, with 10 bases between. The CDR3 runs 15 residues. Germline V lookup: CDR1 LGHDT, CDR2 YNNKEL (reference sequence). CDR3 sequence reads: CASSQTTLSNQPQHF. The CDR3, as DNA: TGTGCCAGCAGCCAGACGACACTAAGCAATCAGCCCCAGCATTTT. The entire variable domain, with the rest obtained from reference TRBV3-1 and TRBJ1-5, is as follows: DTAVSQTPKYLVTQMGNDKSIKCEQNLGHDTMYWYKQDSKKFLKIMFSYNNKELIINETVPNRFSPKSPDKAHLNLHINSLELGDSAVYFCASSQTTLSNQPQHFGDGTRLSIL.

This clonotype was found many times. The V and J genes are TRBV12-3 or TRBV12-4 and TRBJ1-2, with TRBD1 matching over 8 bases. The CDR3 has 14 residues. Trimming at V came to 5 bases and at J to 8 bases, leaving 10 bases not matched to a gene. CDR3 loop: CASSGAVGTGGYTF. The CDR3 DNA is TGTGCCAGCAGTGGGGCCGTAGGGACAGGCGGCTACACCTTC.

This clonotype was observed many times. The chain couples TRBV3-1 to TRBJ2-3; 10 nucleotides align to TRBD2. The V segment lost 2 bases and the J segment 6 bases; nucleotides outside the gene matches: 8. The CDR3 covers 16 residues. Per germline, CDR1 LGHDT and CDR2 YNNKEL (reference sequence). CDR3 amino acids: CASSQRSGGAGDTQYF. Here the CDR3 DNA reads TGTGCCAGCAGCCAAAGAAGCGGGGGGGCCGGGGATACGCAGTATTTT.

A few counts support this clonotype. The V and J genes are TRBV3-1 and TRBJ2-7; D gene unclear. This CDR3 spans 12 amino acids. The ends were cut back, 2 bases at V and 2 bases at J, with 4 bases in the middle. CDR1 and CDR2 (germline): LGHDT, YNNKEL (reference sequence). As DNA, the CDR3 is TGTGCCAGCAGCCAAAGTACCTACGAGCAGTACTTC. This encodes CASSQSTYEQYF.

This clonotype was recorded many times. V and J are TRBV7-9 and TRBJ2-7; no clear D gene. V gave up 5 bases and J gave up 4 bases, with 9 bases separating them. The germline gives CDR1 SEHNR, CDR2 FQNEAQ (reference sequence). CDR3 size: 12 residues. For the CDR3, the DNA is TGTGCCAGCAGCGCACTTGGGTACGAGCAGTACTTC. This sequence encodes CASSALGYEQYF.

This clonotype was counted a single time. A much larger clone differs by one base, so this may be a read error. The chain uses TRBV14 and TRBJ2-3; a weak D match, TRBD2 (6 bases). The CDR3 is made up of 18 amino acids. Germline V gene sequence: CDR1 SGHDN, CDR2 FVKESK. The CDR3 DNA reads TGTGTCAGCAGCCAGACGGGACTTTCCTATTATAGCACAGATACGCAGTATTTT. This codes for CVSSQTGLSYYSTDTQYF.

CDR3 coding DNA: TGTGCCAGCAGTGAACCCTCGGGGACAGGGGGGGACGAGCAGTACTTC. It codes for CASSEPSGTGGDEQYF. The chain has TRBV25-1 and TRBJ2-7; TRBD1 aligns across 11 bases. The trim removed 2 bases at V and 5 bases at J, leaving 8 bases unmatched. Germline V gene lookup returns CDR1 MGHDK and CDR2 SYGVNS. The CDR3 is made up of 16 amino acids.

The CDR3 sequence is CSASATADQPQHF. DNA of the CDR3: TGCAGTGCTAGCGCGACTGCGGATCAGCCCCAGCATTTT. The genes are TRBV20-1 and TRBJ1-5, with D unresolved. Trimming pared 3 bases from V and 5 bases from J, leaving 11 bases between. CDR3 length equals 13 residues. From germline, CDR1 is DFQATT and CDR2 SNEGSKA (reference sequence).

This clonotype was seen many times. CDR3 sequence (DNA): TGTGCCAGCAGCTTAGTTAGGGCTAACACTGAAGCTTTCTTT. It is translated as CASSLVRANTEAFF. The chain couples TRBV7-2 to TRBJ1-1; D remains ambiguous. V lost 1 base and J 2 bases, leaving 8 bases between the germline ends. Germline CDR1 SGHTA, CDR2 FQGNSA. The CDR3 extends over 14 amino acids.

This clonotype has a handful of counts. The chain has TRBV7-2 and TRBJ1-5; D gene unclear. The CDR3 sequence is 14 residues long. V was shortened by 5 bases and J by 4 bases, with 12 bases between the two germline ends. Per germline, CDR1 SGHTA and CDR2 FQGNSA. The CDR3 loop is CASSARGKNQPQHF. The DNA of the CDR3 is TGTGCCAGCAGCGCACGCGGAAAGAATCAGCCCCAGCATTTT.

Only a few counts were recorded for this clonotype. A much more abundant neighbour one base away suggests this may be a read error. J is TRBJ2-3 and V is TRBV29-1; D remains unclear. Between the trimmed V and J ends, which lost 1 base and 1 base, there was a span of 3 bases. In germline, CDR1 is SQVTM, CDR2 ANQGSEA. The CDR3 consists of 12 residues. The CDR3 sequence: CSVEAGTDTQYF. For the CDR3, the DNA is TGCAGCGTTGAAGCGGGCACAGATACGCAGTATTTT.

Ten or more counts support this clonotype. The chain couples TRBV27 to TRBJ2-7; 8 bases match TRBD2. V shed 5 bases, J shed 0 bases, and the junction held 3 bases outside the gene matches. Germline-derived CDR1 and CDR2 are MNHEY and SMNVEV (reference sequence). The CDR3 extends over 14 amino acids. CDR3 loop: CASSVGLVSYEQYF. Here the CDR3 DNA reads TGTGCCAGCAGTGTGGGACTAGTCTCCTACGAGCAGTACTTC.

This clonotype has a handful of counts. The chain uses TRBV20-1 and TRBJ2-2, with D possibly being TRBD2 (6 bases). Germline-derived CDR1 and CDR2 are DFQATT and SNEGSKA (reference sequence). The CDR3 is made up of 14 amino acids. The CDR3 nucleotides read TGCAGAGGCAACCGGGACTTCGACACCGGGGAGCTGTTTTTT. As protein: CRGNRDFDTGELFF.

This clonotype was observed a few times. The DNA for the CDR3 is TGTGCCAGCAGTTACACGGACTTGAACACTGAAGCTTTCTTT. Amino acid sequence: CASSYTDLNTEAFF. The chain couples TRBV6-6 to TRBJ1-1; D unclear. Germline assignment: CDR1 MNHNY and CDR2 SVGAGI (reference sequence). Between the trimmed V and J ends, which lost 2 bases and 0 bases, there was a span of 7 bases. The CDR3 length is 14 residues.

This clonotype came up many times. V gene TRBV11-2 combines with J gene TRBJ2-2; D gene unclear. Germline CDR1 is SGHAT and CDR2 is FQNNGV. This CDR3 region has 14 residues. Trimming took off 5 bases at V and 0 bases at J, with 7 bases between the two ends. The CDR3 DNA reads TGTGCCAGCAGCCAGCCTCCGAACACCGGGGAGCTGTTTTTT. This codes for CASSQPPNTGELFF.

This clonotype was counted many times. The chain combines TRBV9 with TRBJ2-1, with 7 bases identical to TRBD1. Germline loops: CDR1 SGDLS, CDR2 YYNGEE. V lost 4 bases, J lost 0 bases, and 7 bases stayed unmatched. This CDR3 is built from 16 residues. The CDR3 here is CASSPRQGSSYNEQFF. CDR3 coding DNA: TGTGCCAGCAGCCCCCGACAGGGAAGCTCCTACAATGAGCAGTTCTTC.